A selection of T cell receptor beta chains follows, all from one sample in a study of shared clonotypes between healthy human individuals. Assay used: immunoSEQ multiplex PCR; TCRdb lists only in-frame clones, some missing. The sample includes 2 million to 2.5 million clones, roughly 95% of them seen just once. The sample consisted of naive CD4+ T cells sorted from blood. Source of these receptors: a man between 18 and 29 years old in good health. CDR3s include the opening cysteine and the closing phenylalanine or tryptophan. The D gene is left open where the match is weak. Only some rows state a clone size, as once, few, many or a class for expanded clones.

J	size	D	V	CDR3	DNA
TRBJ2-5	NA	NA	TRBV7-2	CASSGSLQETQYF	TGTGCCAGCAGCGGCTCTCTCCAAGAGACCCAGTACTTC
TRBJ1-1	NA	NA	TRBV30	CAWRGLLGAAFF	TGTGCCTGGAGAGGACTGTTAGGAGCAGCTTTCTTT
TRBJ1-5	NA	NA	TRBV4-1	CASSQEAGGRSNQPQHF	TGCGCCAGCAGCCAAGAGGCGGGAGGACGAAGCAATCAGCCCCAGCATTTT
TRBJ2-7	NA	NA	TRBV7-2	CASSLVDRLFEQYF	TGTGCCAGCAGCTTGGTAGACAGGCTCTTTGAACAGTACTTC
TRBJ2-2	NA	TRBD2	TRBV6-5	CASRASGGAVGELFF	TGTGCCAGCAGGGCTAGCGGGGGGGCGGTCGGGGAGCTGTTTTTT
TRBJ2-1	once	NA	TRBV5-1	CASSLALEQFF	TGCGCCAGCAGCTTGGCATTGGAGCAGTTCTTC
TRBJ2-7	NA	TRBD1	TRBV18	CASSIGQGTYEQYF	TGTGCCAGCTCAATAGGACAGGGCACCTACGAGCAGTACTTC
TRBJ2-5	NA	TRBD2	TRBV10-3	CAISEEGLAGVWDQETQYF	TGTGCCATCAGTGAGGAGGGACTAGCGGGAGTATGGGACCAAGAGACCCAGTACTTC
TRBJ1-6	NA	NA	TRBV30	CAWRGQISYNSPLHF	TGTGCCTGGCGTGGACAGATCTCCTATAATTCACCCCTCCACTTT
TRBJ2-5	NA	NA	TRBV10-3	CAISGRGETQYF	TGTGCCATCAGCGGACGGGGAGAGACCCAGTACTTC
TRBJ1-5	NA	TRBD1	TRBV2	CASTGTGNQPQHF	TGTGCCAGCACCGGGACAGGGAATCAGCCCCAGCATTTT
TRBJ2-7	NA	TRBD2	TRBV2	CASSEEGLPSAEQYF	TGTGCCAGCAGTGAAGAGGGACTACCCTCAGCCGAGCAGTACTTC
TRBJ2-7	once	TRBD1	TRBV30	CAWSGGQGVSSSYEQYF	TGTGCCTGGAGTGGGGGACAGGGGGTGTCTTCTTCCTACGAGCAGTACTTC
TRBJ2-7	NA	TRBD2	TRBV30	CAWSLTRTSGGADEQYF	TGTGCCTGGAGCTTAACCCGGACTAGCGGGGGGGCCGACGAGCAGTACTTC
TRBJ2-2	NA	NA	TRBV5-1	CASSDVRQGVTGELFF	TGCGCCAGCAGCGACGTCCGTCAGGGAGTTACCGGGGAGCTGTTTTTT
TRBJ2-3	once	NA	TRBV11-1	CASSRVDTQYF	TGTGCCAGCAGCCGGGTAGACACGCAGTATTTT
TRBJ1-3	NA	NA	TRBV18	CASSPLDGSSGNTIYF	TGTGCCAGCTCACCTCTAGACGGTTCCTCTGGAAACACCATATATTTT
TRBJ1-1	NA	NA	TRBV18	CASYQEPNTEAFF	TGTGCCAGCTATCAGGAACCAAACACTGAAGCTTTCTTT
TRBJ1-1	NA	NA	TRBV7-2	CASSIRGRGAFF	TGTGCCAGCAGCATTAGGGGCAGGGGAGCTTTCTTT
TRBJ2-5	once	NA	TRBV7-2	CASSLEIAGETQYF	TGTGCCAGCAGTCTAGAGATTGCGGGGGAGACCCAGTACTTC
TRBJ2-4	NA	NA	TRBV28	CASSPSVGYFQYF	TGTGCCAGCAGCCCCTCCGTGGGATACTTTCAGTACTTC
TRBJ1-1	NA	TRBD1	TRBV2	CASNNRGGTEAFF	TGTGCCAGTAACAACAGGGGGGGCACTGAAGCTTTCTTT
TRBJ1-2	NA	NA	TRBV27	CATRSGVIWGYTF	TGTGCCACCCGGTCGGGGGTGATATGGGGCTACACCTTC
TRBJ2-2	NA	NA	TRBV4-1	CARSRGGAFNTGELFF	TGCGCCCGGTCTAGGGGCGGAGCCTTTAACACCGGGGAGCTGTTTTTT
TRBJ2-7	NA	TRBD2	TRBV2	CASSGRTSGYEQYF	TGTGCCAGCAGTGGCCGGACTAGCGGCTACGAGCAGTACTTC
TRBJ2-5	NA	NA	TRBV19	CASSSHGGETQYF	TGTGCCAGTAGTTCACATGGGGGCGAGACCCAGTACTTC
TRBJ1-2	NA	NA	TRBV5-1	CASSLDINNYGYTF	TGCGCCAGCAGCTTGGACATTAATAACTATGGCTACACCTTC
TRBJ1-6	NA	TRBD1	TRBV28	CASSPDRGGFPLHF	TGTGCCAGCAGTCCAGACAGGGGAGGCTTCCCCCTCCACTTT
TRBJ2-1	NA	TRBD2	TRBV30	CAWSVRRLAGGHEQFF	TGTGCCTGGAGTGTACGGAGACTAGCGGGCGGCCATGAGCAGTTCTTC
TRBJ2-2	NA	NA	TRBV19	CASSLGGGTGELFF	TGTGCCAGTAGTCTGGGAGGGGGCACCGGGGAGCTGTTTTTT
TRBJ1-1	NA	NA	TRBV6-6	CASSTSRVMNTEAFF	TGTGCCAGCAGTACATCCAGGGTTATGAACACTGAAGCTTTCTTT
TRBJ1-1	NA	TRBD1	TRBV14	CASSQRDRGLRTEAFF	TGTGCCAGCAGCCAAAGGGACAGGGGGCTTCGGACTGAAGCTTTCTTT
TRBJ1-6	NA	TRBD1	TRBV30	CAWSGAGGSPLHF	TGTGCCTGGAGTGGGGCAGGGGGATCACCCCTCCACTTT
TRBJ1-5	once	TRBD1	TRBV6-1	CASIQQGAKQPQHF	TGTGCCAGCATCCAACAGGGGGCAAAACAGCCCCAGCATTTT
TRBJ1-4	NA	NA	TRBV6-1	CASRQLPSTNEKLFF	TGTGCCAGCAGACAGCTACCTTCAACTAATGAAAAACTGTTTTTT
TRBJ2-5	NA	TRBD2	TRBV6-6	CASSYWRGAETQYF	TGTGCCAGCAGTTACTGGCGGGGGGCGGAGACCCAGTACTTC
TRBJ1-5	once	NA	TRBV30	CAWSVRLGGPGFSNQPQHF	TGTGCCTGGAGTGTACGTTTAGGGGGTCCGGGCTTCAGCAATCAGCCCCAGCATTTT
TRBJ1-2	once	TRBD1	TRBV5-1	CASSSQTGRDGYGYTF	TGCGCCAGCAGCAGTCAGACAGGGCGGGATGGCTATGGCTACACCTTC
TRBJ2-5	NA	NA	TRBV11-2	CASSLNGRGAQETQYF	TGTGCCAGCAGCTTAAATGGGAGGGGGGCCCAAGAGACCCAGTACTTC
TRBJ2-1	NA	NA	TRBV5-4	CASSLIWASYNEQFF	TGTGCCAGCAGCTTGATATGGGCAAGCTACAATGAGCAGTTCTTC
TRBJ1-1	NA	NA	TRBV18	CASSREGNTEAFF	TGTGCCAGCTCACGAGAAGGGAACACTGAAGCTTTCTTT
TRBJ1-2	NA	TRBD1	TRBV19	CASSPRDRFNYGYTF	TGTGCCAGTAGCCCCCGGGACAGATTTAACTATGGCTACACCTTC
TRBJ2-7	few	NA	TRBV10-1	CASSGGGVGEQYF	TGCGCCAGCAGTGGTGGAGGGGTTGGCGAGCAGTACTTC
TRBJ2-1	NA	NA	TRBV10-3	CAISVSGSGTAYNEQFF	TGTGCCATCAGTGTGTCCGGGTCGGGGACGGCTTACAATGAGCAGTTCTTC
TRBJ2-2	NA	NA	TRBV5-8	CASSVSGTGELFF	TGTGCCAGCAGCGTATCAGGGACCGGGGAGCTGTTTTTT
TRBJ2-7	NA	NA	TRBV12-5	CASGLMTVSYEQYF	TGTGCTAGTGGTTTGATGACCGTCTCCTACGAGCAGTACTTC
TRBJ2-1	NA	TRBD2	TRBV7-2	CASSLGSPSGSSYNEQFF	TGTGCCAGCAGCTTAGGGTCGCCTAGCGGGAGCTCCTACAATGAGCAGTTCTTC
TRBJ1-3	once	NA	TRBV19	CASSIPRNTIYF	TGTGCCAGTAGTATTCCGCGAAACACCATATATTTT
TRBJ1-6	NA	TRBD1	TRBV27	CASSLRTGLDNSPLHF	TGTGCCAGCAGTCTCCGGACAGGGCTCGATAATTCACCCCTCCACTTT
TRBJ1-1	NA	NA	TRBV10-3	CATSDGAGEAFF	TGTGCCACCTCGGATGGGGCCGGTGAAGCTTTCTTT
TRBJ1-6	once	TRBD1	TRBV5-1	CASSLGTGKSSPLHF	TGCGCCAGCAGCTTGGGGACAGGGAAAAGTTCACCCCTCCACTTT
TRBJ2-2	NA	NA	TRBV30	CAWRYLTGELFF	TGTGCCTGGAGGTACTTAACCGGGGAGCTGTTTTTT
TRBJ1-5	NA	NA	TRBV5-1	CASSPGALERINQPQHF	TGCGCCAGCAGCCCTGGGGCACTTGAGAGAATTAATCAGCCCCAGCATTTT
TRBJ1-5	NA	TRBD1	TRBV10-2	CASSEQRQGRSHF	TGCGCCAGCAGTGAGCAGAGACAGGGCCGCAGTCATTTT
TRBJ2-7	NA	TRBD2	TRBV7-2	CASSPWTSGSIYEQYF	TGTGCCAGCAGCCCCTGGACTAGCGGGAGTATCTACGAGCAGTACTTC
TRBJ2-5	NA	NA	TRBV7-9	CASSLLRASQETQYF	TGTGCCAGCAGCTTACTCAGGGCAAGCCAAGAGACCCAGTACTTC
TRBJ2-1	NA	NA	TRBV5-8	CASSLEQRPSYNEQFF	TGTGCCAGCAGCTTGGAACAGCGGCCCTCCTACAATGAGCAGTTCTTC
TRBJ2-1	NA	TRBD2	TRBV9	CASSQTSGGAHEQFF	TGTGCCAGCAGCCAGACTAGCGGGGGGGCCCATGAGCAGTTCTTC
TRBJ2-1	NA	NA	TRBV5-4	CASSLGKGYEQFF	TGTGCCAGCAGTTTGGGCAAGGGATATGAGCAGTTCTTC